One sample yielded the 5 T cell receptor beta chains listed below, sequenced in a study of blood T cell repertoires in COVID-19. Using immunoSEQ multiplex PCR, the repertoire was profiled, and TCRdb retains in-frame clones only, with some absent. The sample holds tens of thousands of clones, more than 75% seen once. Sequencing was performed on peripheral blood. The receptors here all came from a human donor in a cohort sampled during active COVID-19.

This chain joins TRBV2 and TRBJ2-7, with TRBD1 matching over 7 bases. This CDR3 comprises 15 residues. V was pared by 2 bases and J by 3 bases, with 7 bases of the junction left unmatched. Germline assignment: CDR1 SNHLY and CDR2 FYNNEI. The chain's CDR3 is CASSEKTGMDYEQYF. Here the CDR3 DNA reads TGTGCCAGCAGTGAAAAGACAGGGATGGACTACGAGCAGTACTTC.

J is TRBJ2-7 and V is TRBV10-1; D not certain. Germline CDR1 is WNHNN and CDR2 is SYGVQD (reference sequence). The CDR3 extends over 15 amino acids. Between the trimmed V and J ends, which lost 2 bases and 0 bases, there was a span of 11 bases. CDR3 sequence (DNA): TGCGCCAGCAGTGAGGGAGCAAAGAGCTCCTACGAGCAGTACTTC. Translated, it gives CASSEGAKSSYEQYF.

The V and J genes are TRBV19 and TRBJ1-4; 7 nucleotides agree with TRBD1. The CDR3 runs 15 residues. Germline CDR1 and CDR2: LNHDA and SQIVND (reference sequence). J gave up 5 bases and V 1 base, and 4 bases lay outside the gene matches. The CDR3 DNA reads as TGTGCCAGTAGTATAGGACAGGGCATAAATGAAAAACTGTTTTTT. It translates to CASSIGQGINEKLFF.

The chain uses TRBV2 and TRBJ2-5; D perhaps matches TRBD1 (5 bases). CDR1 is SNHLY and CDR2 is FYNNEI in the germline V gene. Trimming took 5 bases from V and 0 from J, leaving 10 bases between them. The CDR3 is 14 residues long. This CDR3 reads CASSPTEYQETQYF. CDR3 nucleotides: TGTGCCAGCAGTCCGACAGAGTACCAAGAGACCCAGTACTTC.

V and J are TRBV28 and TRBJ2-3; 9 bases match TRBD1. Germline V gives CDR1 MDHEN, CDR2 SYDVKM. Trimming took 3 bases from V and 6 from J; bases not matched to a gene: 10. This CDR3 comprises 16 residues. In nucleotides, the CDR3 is TGTGCCAGCAGTTTCCCCCGGGACAGGGAGAGGGATACGCAGTATTTT. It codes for CASSFPRDRERDTQYF.